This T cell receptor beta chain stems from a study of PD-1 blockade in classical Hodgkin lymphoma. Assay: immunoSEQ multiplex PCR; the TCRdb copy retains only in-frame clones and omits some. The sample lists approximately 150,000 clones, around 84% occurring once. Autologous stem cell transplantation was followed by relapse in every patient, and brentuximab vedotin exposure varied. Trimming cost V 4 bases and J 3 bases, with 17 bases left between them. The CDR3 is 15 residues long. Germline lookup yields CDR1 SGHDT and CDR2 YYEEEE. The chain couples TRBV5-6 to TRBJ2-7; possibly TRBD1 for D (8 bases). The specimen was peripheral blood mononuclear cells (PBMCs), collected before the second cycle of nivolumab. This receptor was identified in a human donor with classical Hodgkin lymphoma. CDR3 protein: CASSARYRGGYEQYF. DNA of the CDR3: TGTGCCAGCAGCGCAAGATACAGGGGGGGCTACGAGCAGTACTTC.